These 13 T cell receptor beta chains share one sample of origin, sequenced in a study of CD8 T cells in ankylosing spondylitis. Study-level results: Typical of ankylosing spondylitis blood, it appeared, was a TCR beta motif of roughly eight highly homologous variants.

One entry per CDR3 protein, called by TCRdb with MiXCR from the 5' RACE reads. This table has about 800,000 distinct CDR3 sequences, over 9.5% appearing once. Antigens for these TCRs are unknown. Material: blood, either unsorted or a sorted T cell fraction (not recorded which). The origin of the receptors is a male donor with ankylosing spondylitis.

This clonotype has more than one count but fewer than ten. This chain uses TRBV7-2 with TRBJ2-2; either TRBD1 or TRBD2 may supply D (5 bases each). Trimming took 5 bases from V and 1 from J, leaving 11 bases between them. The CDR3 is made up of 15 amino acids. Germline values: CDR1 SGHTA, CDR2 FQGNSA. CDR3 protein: CASSPGPLNTGELFF. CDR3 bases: TGTGCCAGCAGCCCGGGACCGCTGAACACCGGGGAGCTGTTTTTT.

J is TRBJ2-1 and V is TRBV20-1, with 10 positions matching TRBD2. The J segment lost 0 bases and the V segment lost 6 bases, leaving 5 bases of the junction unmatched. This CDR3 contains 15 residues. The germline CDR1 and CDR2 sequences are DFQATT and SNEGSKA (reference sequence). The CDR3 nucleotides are TGCAGTGCACCCCTAGCGGGAGCCTCCTACAATGAGCAGTTCTTC. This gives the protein CSAPLAGASYNEQFF.

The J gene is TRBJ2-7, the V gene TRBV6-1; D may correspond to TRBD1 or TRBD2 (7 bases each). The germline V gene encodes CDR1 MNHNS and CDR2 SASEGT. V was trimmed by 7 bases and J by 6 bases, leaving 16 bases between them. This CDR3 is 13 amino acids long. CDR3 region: CASTRRRGGEQYF. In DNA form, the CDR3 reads TGTGCCAGCACCAGACGCAGGGGGGGCGAGCAGTACTTC.

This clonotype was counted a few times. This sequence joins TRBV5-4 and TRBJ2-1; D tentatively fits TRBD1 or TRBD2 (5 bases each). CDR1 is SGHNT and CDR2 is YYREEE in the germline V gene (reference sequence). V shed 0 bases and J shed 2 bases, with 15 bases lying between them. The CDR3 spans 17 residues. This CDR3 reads CASSLGGRQGAYNEQFF. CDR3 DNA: TGTGCCAGCAGCTTGGGGGGTCGGCAGGGAGCCTACAATGAGCAGTTCTTC.

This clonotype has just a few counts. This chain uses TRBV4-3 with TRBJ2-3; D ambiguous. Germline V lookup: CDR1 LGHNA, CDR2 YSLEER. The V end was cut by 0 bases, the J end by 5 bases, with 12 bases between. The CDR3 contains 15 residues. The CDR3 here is CASSQDRASEDTQYF. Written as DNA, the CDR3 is TGCGCCAGCAGCCAAGATCGTGCTAGTGAAGATACGCAGTATTTT.

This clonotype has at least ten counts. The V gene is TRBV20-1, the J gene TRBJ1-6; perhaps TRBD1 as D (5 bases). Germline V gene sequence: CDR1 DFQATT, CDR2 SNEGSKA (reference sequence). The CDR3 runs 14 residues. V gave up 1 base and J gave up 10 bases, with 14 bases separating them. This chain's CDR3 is CSARGGPQSSPLHF. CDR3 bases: TGCAGTGCTAGAGGGGGACCACAGAGCTCACCCCTCCACTTT.

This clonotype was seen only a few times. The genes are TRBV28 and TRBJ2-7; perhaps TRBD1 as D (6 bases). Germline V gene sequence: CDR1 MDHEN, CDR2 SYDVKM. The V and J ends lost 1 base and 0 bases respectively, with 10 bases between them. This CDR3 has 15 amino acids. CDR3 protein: CASSLYRASSYEQYF. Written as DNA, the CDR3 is TGTGCCAGCAGTTTATACAGGGCCTCCTCCTACGAGCAGTACTTC.

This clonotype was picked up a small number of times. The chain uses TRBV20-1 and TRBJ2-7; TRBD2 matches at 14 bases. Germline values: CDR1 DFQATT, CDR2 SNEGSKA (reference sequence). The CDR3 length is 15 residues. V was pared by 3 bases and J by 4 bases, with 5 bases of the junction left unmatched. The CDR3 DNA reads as TGCAGTGCTAGCGGGACTAGCGGGAGTGATTACGAGCAGTACTTC. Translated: CSASGTSGSDYEQYF.

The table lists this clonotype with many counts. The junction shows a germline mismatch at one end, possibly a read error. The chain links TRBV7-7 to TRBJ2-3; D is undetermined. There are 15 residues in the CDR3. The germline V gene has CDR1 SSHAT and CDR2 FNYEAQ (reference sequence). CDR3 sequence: CASSLGTMSTDTQYF. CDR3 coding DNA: TGTGCTAGCAGCTTAGGTACAATGAGCACAGATACGCAGTATTTT.

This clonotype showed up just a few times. The CDR3 loop reads CAIRGATGLQETQYF. The CDR3 DNA reads as TGTGCCATCAGGGGGGCGACAGGGCTCCAAGAGACCCAGTACTTC. The V gene is TRBV10-3, the J gene TRBJ2-5, with 7 bases fitting TRBD1. The CDR3 length is 15 residues. Trimming cost V 6 bases and J 1 base; bases outside gene matches: 8. The germline CDR1 and CDR2 sequences are ENHRY and SYGVKD.

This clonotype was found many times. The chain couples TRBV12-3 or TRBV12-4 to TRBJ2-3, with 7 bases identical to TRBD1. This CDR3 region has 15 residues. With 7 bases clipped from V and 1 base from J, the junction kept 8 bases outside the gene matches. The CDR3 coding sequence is TGTGCCAGCACCCAAGGACAGGCCCGCACAGATACGCAGTATTTT. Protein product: CASTQGQARTDTQYF.

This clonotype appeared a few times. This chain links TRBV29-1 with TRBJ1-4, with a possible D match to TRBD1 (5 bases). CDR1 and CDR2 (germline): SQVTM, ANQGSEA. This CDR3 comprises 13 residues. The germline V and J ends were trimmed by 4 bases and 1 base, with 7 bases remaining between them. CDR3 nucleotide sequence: TGCAGCGTTGTCGGGGGAACTAATGAAAAACTGTTTTTT. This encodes CSVVGGTNEKLFF.

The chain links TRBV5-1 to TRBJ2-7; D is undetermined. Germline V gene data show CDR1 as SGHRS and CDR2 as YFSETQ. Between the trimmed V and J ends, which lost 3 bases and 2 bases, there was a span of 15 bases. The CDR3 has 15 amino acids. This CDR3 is CASSSLGRATYEQYF. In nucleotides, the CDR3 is TGCGCCAGCAGCTCCCTTGGAAGGGCCACCTACGAGCAGTACTTC.